The clone carrying this TCR beta chain was seen once. Its antigen is as yet unknown. The source of the sample is a study of shared clonotypes between healthy human individuals. Study findings and constraints: In this cohort, only blood was sampled, and tissue repertoires likely differ. Having only a few donors restricted how much genetic and exposure-history diversity was captured. The sharing of roughly 5% of naive CD4 clonotypes was seen across a handful of donors.

The authors loaded 200 ng DNA, 30,000 to 35,000 T cell genomes, into sorted-subset replicate PCRs. The assay was immunoSEQ multiplex PCR, and TCRdb's table has in-frame clones only and misses some. The table has 1.5 million to 2.5 million clones, just under 95% seen once. Naive-designated CD8 cells lacked CD45RO, were positively enriched for CCR7, and omitted terminally differentiated effector memory CD45RA+ cells. The sequence was collected from a man younger than 30 in good health. Sequencing was done on a sample of naive CD8+ T cells sorted from blood.

In DNA form, the CDR3 reads TGTGCCAGCAGTTACCGCCCGGGACAGGGGCTCCACGAGCAGTACTTC. As protein: CASSYRPGQGLHEQYF. The chain is built from TRBV11-2 and TRBJ2-7, with TRBD1 matching over 10 bases. CDR3 length equals 16 residues. After removal of 6 bases from V and 5 bases from J, the junction contained 13 bases not matched to a gene. The germline V gene encodes CDR1 SGHAT and CDR2 FQNNGV.